The 23 T cell receptor beta chains reported below all come from one sample, sequenced in a study of blood T cells in healthy people across ages. Primed by a sample-barcoded 5' primer and a J-beta primer mix, a second PCR proceeded for 7 to 11 cycles. One entry per CDR3 protein, called by TCRdb with MiXCR from the 5' RACE reads. The repertoire has 700,000 to 850,000 distinct CDR3 sequences, roughly 40% of them found once; the top ten carry 10% to 15%. The sample comprised blood. The receptor set was obtained from a man aged 18 to 35 in good health.

V usage is TRBV4-1 and J usage is TRBJ1-2; 9 bases map to TRBD1. Germline CDR1 and CDR2: MGHRA and YSYEKL. CDR3 length equals 15 residues. Trimming at V came to 1 base and at J to 6 bases, leaving 6 bases not matched to a gene. The CDR3 region is CASSQVGTGLDGYTF. In DNA, the CDR3 is TGCGCCAGCAGCCAAGTTGGGACAGGGCTCGATGGCTACACCTTC.

V is TRBV7-2 and J is TRBJ2-5; D not resolved. The end of the DNA aligns better with TRBJ2-1, so the J call may be wrong. The CDR3 runs 13 residues. Germline loops: CDR1 SGHTA, CDR2 FQGNSA. Here the CDR3 DNA reads TGTGCCAGCAGCTTAGACTTCCAAGAGACCCAGTTCTTC. This translates into CASSLDFQETQFF.

This clonotype was detected only a few times. This sequence joins TRBV20-1 and TRBJ1-2; D is perhaps TRBD1 (6 bases). The ends were cut back, 6 bases at V and 4 bases at J, with 15 bases in the middle. CDR1 and CDR2 from the germline V gene are DFQATT and SNEGSKA (reference sequence). The CDR3 loop spans 13 amino acids. CDR3 nucleotides: TGCAGTGCCGACCGGGTAGGGGGCTATGGCTACACCTTC. It yields the protein CSADRVGGYGYTF.

Turning to this clonotype: The conserved final phenylalanine or tryptophan is absent from the CDR3, which likely points to a read error. The V gene is TRBV12-3 or TRBV12-4, the J gene TRBJ2-3; 9 bases map to TRBD2. The junction had 4 bases not matched to a gene; V was cut back by 1 base and J by 2 bases. The CDR3 consists of 16 residues. The CDR3 nucleotides are TGTGCCAGCAGTTTAGGGGCTAGCGGGGACACAGATACGCAGTATTCT. It specifies CASSLGASGDTDTQYS.

In this sample, this clonotype turned up a few times. The chain employs TRBV5-5 and TRBJ2-7; 9 nucleotides line up with TRBD2. V was clipped by 0 bases and J by 3 bases; unmatched bases: 4. CDR1 and CDR2 (germline): SGHKS, YYEKEE (reference sequence). The CDR3 is 15 residues long. CDR3 residues: CASSLASSGIYEQYF. The CDR3 bases are TGTGCCAGCAGCTTGGCGTCTAGCGGGATCTACGAGCAGTACTTC.

V is TRBV6-5 and J is TRBJ2-7; tentatively, D is TRBD2 (5 bases). This CDR3 contains 15 residues. Germline-derived CDR1 and CDR2 are MNHEY and SVGAGI. Trimming took off 3 bases at V and 2 bases at J, with 14 bases between the two ends. CDR3 nucleotide sequence: TGTGCCAGCAGTTATTTACCGGGGAGAACCTACGAGCAGTACTTC. Translation: CASSYLPGRTYEQYF.

This clonotype turned up a few times. The chain has TRBV2 and TRBJ1-4, with a possible D match to TRBD1 (5 bases). Germline CDR1 reads SNHLY; CDR2 reads FYNNEI. The germline V and J ends were trimmed by 6 bases and 8 bases, with 10 bases remaining between them. CDR3 size: 12 residues. The chain's CDR3 is CASRQGREKLFF. Here the CDR3 DNA reads TGTGCCAGCAGGCAGGGACGGGAAAAACTGTTTTTT.

This clonotype was seen a handful of times. One junction end does not reproduce the germline sequence, and a read error may be involved. The rearrangement joins TRBV7-2 to TRBJ2-3; no clear D. The germline V gene encodes CDR1 SGHTA and CDR2 FQGNSA. The CDR3 extends over 12 amino acids. CDR3: CASLIGTDTRYF. For the CDR3, the DNA is TGTGCCAGTTTGATAGGCACAGATACGCGGTATTTT. The variable domain in full, completed from reference TRBV7-2 and TRBJ2-3, reads GAGVSQSPSNKVTEKGKDVELRCDPISGHTALYWYRQSLGQGLEFLIYFQGNSAPDKSGLPSDRFSAERTGGSVSTLTIQRTQQEDSAVYLCASLIGTDTRYFGPGTRLTVL.

The gene calls are TRBV5-1 and TRBJ2-5; 7 bases line up with TRBD2. V was pared by 2 bases and J by 11 bases, with 21 bases of the junction left unmatched. There are 17 residues in the CDR3. The germline gives CDR1 SGHRS, CDR2 YFSETQ. Here the CDR3 DNA reads TGCGCCAGCAGCTTCGGAGGGCCGAGACTAGCTCTCGGAGAGCAGTACTTC. Translated, it gives CASSFGGPRLALGEQYF.

This sequence joins TRBV5-1 and TRBJ2-1; 9 bases fit TRBD1. Germline CDR1 is SGHRS and CDR2 is YFSETQ. This CDR3 region has 16 residues. The V gene end was trimmed by 0 bases and the J gene end by 9 bases; junction bases not matched to a gene: 10. The CDR3 region is CASSLGSRDRVGEQFF. CDR3 coding DNA: TGCGCCAGCAGCTTGGGATCGAGGGACAGGGTCGGTGAGCAGTTCTTC. Full variable domain (remainder filled in from reference TRBV5-1 and TRBJ2-1): KAGVTQTPRYLIKTRGQQVTLSCSPISGHRSVSWYQQTPGQGLQFLFEYFSETQRNKGNFPGRFSGRQFSNSRSEMNVSTLELGDSALYLCASSLGSRDRVGEQFFGPGTRLTVL.

This clonotype was recorded only once. Compared with germline, one end of the junction differs, possibly owing to a read error. The chain carries TRBV12-3 or TRBV12-4 and TRBJ2-7; D not certain. CDR3 length equals 13 residues. CDR3 in DNA: TGTGCCAGCAGTGTGGGCAGTTCCTACAAGCAGTACTTC. Its protein is CASSVGSSYKQYF.

This clonotype was picked up many times. V usage is TRBV12-5 and J usage is TRBJ1-1, with D unresolved. The germline V gene has CDR1 LGHNT and CDR2 FRNRAP. Trimming removed 7 bases at V and 3 bases at J, with 15 bases between. The CDR3 spans 14 residues. CDR3 loop: CASAPPPRHTEAFF. CDR3 nucleotides: TGTGCTAGTGCTCCCCCCCCCCGGCACACTGAAGCTTTCTTT.

V gene TRBV28 combines with J gene TRBJ2-1; possibly TRBD1 or TRBD2 for D (5 bases each). The CDR3 spans 15 residues. Trimming removed 6 bases from V and 4 bases from J, with 16 bases in between. The germline gives CDR1 MDHEN, CDR2 SYDVKM. CDR3 coding DNA: TGTGCCAGCAGCCCGATGGGTGGGGGTTACAATGAGCAGTTCTTC. Its translation is CASSPMGGGYNEQFF.

This rearrangement joins TRBV6-2 or TRBV6-3 to TRBJ2-6; no firm D call. There are 18 residues in the CDR3. The V gene lost 4 bases and the J gene lost 2 bases, with 18 bases spanning the gap. Germline V lookup: CDR1 MNHEY, CDR2 SVGEGT. As DNA, the CDR3 is TGTGCCAGCAGTTCCATACGATACACGGATCCTGGGGCCAACGTCCTGACTTTC. The encoded protein is CASSSIRYTDPGANVLTF.

About this clonotype itself: A read error may be the cause here, since a much bigger clone is one base away. This chain joins TRBV20-1 and TRBJ1-2; the match to TRBD1 covers 8 bases. Germline CDR1 DFQATT, CDR2 SNEGSKA (reference sequence). J lost 3 bases, V lost 3 bases, and 6 bases had no gene match. CDR3 size: 14 residues. CDR3 nucleotides: TGCAGTGCTAGGGACAGGGAGACCCACTATGGCTACACCTTC. It translates to CSARDRETHYGYTF.

Regarding this clonotype: A read error may produce the germline difference seen at one junction end. V is TRBV7-2 and J is TRBJ1-6; unclear D gene. Germline lookup yields CDR1 SGHTA and CDR2 FQGNSA. The CDR3 is 13 residues long. Written as DNA, the CDR3 is TGTGCCGGCAGCCCCCCCTATAATTCACCCCTCCACTTT. Its protein is CAGSPPYNSPLHF.

The chain uses TRBV20-1 and TRBJ2-7, with 14 bases matching TRBD2. This CDR3 region has 15 residues. The V segment lost 3 bases and the J segment 6 bases; nucleotides outside the gene matches: 7. Germline CDR1 reads DFQATT; CDR2 reads SNEGSKA (reference sequence). The chain's CDR3 is CSARIRTSGGPEQYF. CDR3 DNA sequence: TGCAGTGCTAGGATCCGGACTAGCGGGGGGCCCGAGCAGTACTTC.

The chain has TRBV20-1 and TRBJ1-2; weak D call: TRBD1 (5 bases). Trimming took off 6 bases at V and 4 bases at J, with 12 bases between the two ends. The length of the CDR3 is 12 residues. Germline V gives CDR1 DFQATT, CDR2 SNEGSKA (reference sequence). DNA of the CDR3: TGCAGTGCGAGTGGGGGGTTCTATGGCTACACCTTC. It codes for CSASGGFYGYTF.

The V and J genes are TRBV28 and TRBJ2-1; 11 bases align to TRBD1. Germline V gene data show CDR1 as MDHEN and CDR2 as SYDVKM. V was pared by 3 bases and J by 12 bases, with 7 bases of the junction left unmatched. This CDR3 is built from 14 residues. The DNA for the CDR3 is TGTGCCAGCAGTTTTTGGACAGGGGGCGAGGTGCAGTTCTTC. Translation gives CASSFWTGGEVQFF.

In its sample, this clonotype was seen a few times. The chain uses TRBV12-3 or TRBV12-4 and TRBJ1-2, with no clear D. Trimming removed 0 bases at V and 4 bases at J, with 6 bases between. The CDR3 runs to 13 residues. DNA of the CDR3: TGTGCCAGCAGTTTAGCCCGGATCTATGGCTACACCTTC. Residues: CASSLARIYGYTF.

About this clonotype itself: This may stem from a read error, because a much larger clone lies one nucleotide away. The rearrangement links TRBV28 to TRBJ2-5, with 11 bases identical to TRBD2. V gave up 5 bases and J gave up 1 base; unmatched junction bases: 3. This CDR3 region has 15 residues. Germline CDR1 is MDHEN and CDR2 is SYDVKM. CDR3 amino acids: CASSATSGGQETQYF. Here the CDR3 DNA reads TGTGCCAGCAGTGCAACTAGCGGGGGCCAAGAGACCCAGTACTTC.

This clonotype was counted at least ten times. The chain carries TRBV12-3 or TRBV12-4 and TRBJ2-3, with D possibly matching TRBD1 (5 bases). The CDR3 extends over 13 amino acids. V was pared by 8 bases and J by 2 bases, with 11 bases between. DNA of the CDR3: TGTGCCAGCGAAGACAGTGTCACAGATACGCAGTATTTT. It yields the protein CASEDSVTDTQYF.

CDR3 DNA: TGTGCCAGCAGCCTGTCCCCGGGAGGGAATCAGCCCCAGCATTTT. Residues: CASSLSPGGNQPQHF. V usage is TRBV5-6 and J usage is TRBJ1-5; D gene ambiguous. Germline V lookup: CDR1 SGHDT, CDR2 YYEEEE. This CDR3 is 15 amino acids long. V dropped 4 bases and J dropped 4 bases, with 15 bases sitting between them.